These 25 T cell receptor beta chains were all obtained from the same sample, sequenced in a study of blood T cell repertoires in COVID-19 (dated by TCRdb to between 2020 and 2021). The library was obtained by the immunoSEQ multiplex PCR assay. The source is immuneACCESS, and TCRdb retained only in-frame sequences with V and J called. Part of the clones is not carried over; for the studies checked, unresolved V genes explain less than half of this, and the remainder is unexplained. The sample table contains some 200,000 clones; only one count was recorded for about 87% of them. Together, the top ten hold about a tenth of the sample. The material sequenced was PBMCs or T cells enriched from blood (not recorded which). These receptors originate from a man aged 18 to 29 with acute COVID-19.

The chain carries TRBV5-5 and TRBJ1-4; TRBD1 aligns across 9 bases. CDR1 is SGHKS, CDR2 YYEKEE, per germline (reference sequence). The CDR3 covers 16 residues. After removal of 5 bases from V and 5 bases from J, the junction contained 10 bases not matched to a gene. DNA of the CDR3: TGTGCCAGCAGTTCTTCCGGGACAGGGTACAATGAAAAACTGTTTTTT. It encodes CASSSSGTGYNEKLFF.

The chain employs TRBV7-2 and TRBJ1-6; the match to TRBD1 covers 7 bases. V dropped 0 bases and J dropped 6; count of bases not matched to a gene: 2. The CDR3 is 15 residues long. The germline V gene encodes CDR1 SGHTA and CDR2 FQGNSA. This chain's CDR3 is CASSLATGTNSPLHF. The CDR3 DNA reads as TGTGCCAGCAGCTTAGCGACAGGGACTAATTCACCCCTCCACTTT.

The CDR3 region has the DNA TGTGCCTGGGGCAGGGTGGGACAGCCCCAGCATTTT. This gives the protein CAWGRVGQPQHF. This chain connects TRBV30 to TRBJ1-5; weak D call: TRBD1 (5 bases). Trimming stripped 5 bases from V and 7 bases from J, with 12 bases between. CDR1 is GTSNPN, CDR2 SVGIG, per germline (reference sequence). This CDR3 contains 12 residues.

This chain uses TRBV28 with TRBJ1-2, with a possible D match to TRBD1 (5 bases). Germline V gene data show CDR1 as MDHEN and CDR2 as SYDVKM. This CDR3 is 13 amino acids long. V lost 6 bases, J lost 3 bases, and 11 bases lay in between. In DNA, the CDR3 is TGTGCCAGCAGAAGTGGGGGGGACTATGGCTACACCTTC. This encodes CASRSGGDYGYTF.

This clone showed up just a few times. The V and J genes are TRBV28 and TRBJ2-7; D is perhaps TRBD2 (7 bases). Trimming took off 7 bases at V and 4 bases at J, with 17 bases between the two ends. This CDR3 is 14 amino acids long. Germline CDR1 and CDR2: MDHEN and SYDVKM. The CDR3 DNA reads as TGTGCCAGCAACTACGTTGGGGGGGCTTACGAGCAGTACTTC. Translation gives CASNYVGGAYEQYF.

The chain is built from TRBV27 and TRBJ1-3, with no clear D. CDR3 length: 15 amino acids. V lost 5 bases to trimming and J lost 0 bases, with 11 bases between them. Per the germline V gene, CDR1 is MNHEY and CDR2 is SMNVEV (reference sequence). The CDR3 spells CASSPTSGSGNTIYF. In DNA form, the CDR3 reads TGTGCCAGCAGTCCCACGTCCGGCTCTGGAAACACCATATATTTT.

This clone showed up just a few times. The chain links TRBV4-2 to TRBJ2-1; 12 bases are shared with TRBD2. CDR1 is LGHNA, CDR2 YNFKEQ, per germline. The CDR3 length is 17 residues. V was clipped by 2 bases and J by 2 bases; unmatched bases: 4. CDR3 residues: CASSQFRTSGAYNEQFF. CDR3 nucleotide sequence: TGTGCCAGCAGCCAATTTAGGACTAGCGGGGCCTACAATGAGCAGTTCTTC.

The CDR3 reads CASMDTTYEQYF. The DNA for the CDR3 is TGTGCCAGTATGGACACCACCTACGAGCAGTACTTC. The chain recombines TRBV19 with TRBJ2-7, with D maybe TRBD1 (5 bases). The V end was cut by 7 bases, the J end by 2 bases, with 9 bases between. The CDR3 contains 12 residues. In germline, CDR1 is LNHDA, CDR2 SQIVND (reference sequence).

This clone was recorded only once. CDR3 nucleotides: TGTGCCATCGGGAGCAGAGGCTACACCTTC. It is translated as CAIGSRGYTF. This chain connects TRBV10-3 to TRBJ1-2; D uncertain. CDR1 is ENHRY and CDR2 is SYGVKD in the germline V gene. Trimming took off 8 bases at V and 8 bases at J, with 9 bases between the two ends. The CDR3 has 10 amino acids.

The rearrangement links TRBV9 to TRBJ1-1, with D maybe TRBD1 (5 bases). The V end lost 0 bases, the J end lost 7 bases, and 19 bases lay between the germline ends. This CDR3 spans 16 amino acids. The V gene's germline CDR1 is SGDLS and CDR2 YYNGEE. DNA of the CDR3: TGTGCCAGCAGCGTAGGGGTATCCTTAGACAGCAGTGAAGCTTTCTTT. Protein product: CASSVGVSLDSSEAFF.

V usage is TRBV3-1 (or the pseudogene TRBV3-2) and J usage is TRBJ1-5; no clear D gene. Germline values: CDR1 LGHDT, CDR2 YNNKEL (reference sequence). This CDR3 comprises 13 residues. V was pared by 3 bases and J by 8 bases, with 11 bases between. CDR3 nucleotides: TGTGCCAGCAGCCACGAAGGGAGAAAGCCCCAGCATTTT. This translates into CASSHEGRKPQHF.

This sequence joins TRBV27 and TRBJ1-3; no clear D. Germline CDR1 is MNHEY and CDR2 is SMNVEV (reference sequence). This CDR3 is built from 15 residues. V lost 2 bases and J 4 bases, leaving 12 bases between the germline ends. DNA of the CDR3: TGTGCCAGCAGTTTAACGGGTGAAAAAGGAAACACCATATATTTT. It codes for CASSLTGEKGNTIYF.

This clone was counted only a few times. The rearrangement joins TRBV19 to TRBJ1-2; TRBD1 matches at 9 bases. Germline CDR1 is LNHDA and CDR2 is SQIVND (reference sequence). The CDR3 runs 17 residues. The J segment lost 8 bases and the V segment lost 2 bases, leaving 15 bases of the junction unmatched. Here the CDR3 DNA reads TGTGCCAGTAGTATAATGGGCGTACAGGGGGCAGAACGGGGCTACACCTTC. Protein sequence: CASSIMGVQGAERGYTF.

This sequence joins TRBV7-2 and TRBJ1-1; D call uncertain. The CDR3 is 15 amino acids. Germline CDR1 and CDR2: SGHTA and FQGNSA. Trimming removed 1 base at V and 1 base at J, with 10 bases between. For the CDR3, the DNA is TGTGCCAGCAGCTTAGTGGGAGGTGCGAACACTGAAGCTTTCTTT. This gives the protein CASSLVGGANTEAFF.

Only a few counts were recorded for this clone. The gene calls are TRBV3-1 (or the pseudogene TRBV3-2) and TRBJ1-2; D not resolved. CDR1 and CDR2 (germline): LGHDT, YNNKEL (reference sequence). Deletions cut 0 bases from V and 2 bases from J, with 7 bases between. CDR3 length: 14 residues. CDR3 sequence: CASSQEGGNYGYTF. DNA for the CDR3: TGTGCCAGCAGCCAAGAAGGCGGGAACTATGGCTACACCTTC.

The rearrangement uses TRBV7-9 and TRBJ1-4, with TRBD1 matching over 8 bases. Germline V gene data show CDR1 as SEHNR and CDR2 as FQNEAQ (reference sequence). The V segment lost 6 bases and the J segment 2 bases; nucleotides outside the gene matches: 5. The CDR3 has 15 residues. Here the CDR3 DNA reads TGTGCCAGCAGGCCCAGGGGGCCTACTAATGAAAAACTGTTTTTT. This sequence encodes CASRPRGPTNEKLFF.

The chain employs TRBV7-8 and TRBJ2-1; tentative D call: TRBD2 (6 bases). V was trimmed by 2 bases and J by 8 bases, leaving 19 bases between them. CDR3 size: 16 residues. Germline assignment: CDR1 SGHVS and CDR2 FQNEAQ. The CDR3: CASSLSRGLLNHEQFF. In nucleotides, the CDR3 is TGTGCCAGCAGCTTAAGTCGGGGACTGCTGAACCATGAGCAGTTCTTC.

The chain carries TRBV29-1 and TRBJ1-1; the D gene is possibly TRBD1 (5 bases). This CDR3 is built from 15 residues. Germline V lookup: CDR1 SQVTM, CDR2 ANQGSEA. V lost 2 bases and J 4 bases, leaving 17 bases between the germline ends. CDR3 bases: TGCAGCGTTGAATGGTGGGCAAAGGGGTCCACTGAAGCTTTCTTT. Translated: CSVEWWAKGSTEAFF.

J is TRBJ1-6 and V is TRBV9; the D gene is possibly TRBD1 (6 bases). Germline lookup yields CDR1 SGDLS and CDR2 YYNGEE. Trimming cost V 0 bases and J 0 bases, with 22 bases left between them. The CDR3 runs 21 residues. The CDR3 here is CASSVALSWGTPSSYNSPLHF. CDR3 nucleotide sequence: TGTGCCAGCAGCGTAGCGTTATCTTGGGGGACACCGAGCTCCTATAATTCACCCCTCCACTTT.

The V and J genes are TRBV28 and TRBJ2-2; 9 bases map to TRBD1. CDR3 length: 17 residues. The germline CDR1 and CDR2 sequences are MDHEN and SYDVKM. The V gene end was trimmed by 2 bases and the J gene end by 3 bases; junction bases not matched to a gene: 7. CDR3 sequence: CASSLTGQGADTGELFF. As DNA, the CDR3 is TGTGCCAGCAGTTTAACGGGACAGGGTGCGGACACCGGGGAGCTGTTTTTT.

The rearrangement uses TRBV28 and TRBJ2-3, with a possible D match to TRBD1 (6 bases). V shed 4 bases and J shed 3 bases, with 8 bases lying between them. The CDR3 has 13 residues. Germline V gene lookup returns CDR1 MDHEN and CDR2 SYDVKM. The CDR3 protein is CASSSQGTDTQYF. The CDR3 DNA reads TGTGCCAGCAGTTCACAGGGAACAGATACGCAGTATTTT.

Points on this clone: Other DNA sequences within the sample encode an identical CDR3. This chain connects TRBV3-1 (or the pseudogene TRBV3-2) to TRBJ2-3; a possible D gene is TRBD2 (6 bases). Trimming stripped 4 bases from V and 0 bases from J, with 11 bases between. This CDR3 is built from 15 residues. Germline V gives CDR1 LGHDT, CDR2 YNNKEL (reference sequence). Written as DNA, the CDR3 is TGTGCCAGCAGCCCTACCGGGACTAGCACAGATACGCAGTATTTT. Its translation is CASSPTGTSTDTQYF.

A word on this clone: A junction end diverges from the germline sequence, so it may reflect a read error. The chain joins TRBV19 to TRBJ2-1; 12 nucleotides line up with TRBD2. This CDR3 comprises 19 residues. CDR1 and CDR2 from the germline V gene are LNHDA and SQIVND (reference sequence). CDR3 coding DNA: TGTGCCAGTAGTGTAGAGGGGGGGCTAGCGGGAGGGTTTTACAATGAGCAGTTCTTC. It yields the protein CASSVEGGLAGGFYNEQFF.

As DNA, the CDR3 is TGTGCCAGCAGCTACACCGGGACACTCACCTACAATGAGCAGTTCTTC. Its protein product is CASSYTGTLTYNEQFF. V and J are TRBV7-9 and TRBJ2-1; D possibly corresponds to TRBD1 (6 bases). In germline, CDR1 is SEHNR, CDR2 FQNEAQ (reference sequence). The ends were cut back, 4 bases at V and 2 bases at J, with 15 bases in the middle. The CDR3 loop spans 16 amino acids.

On this clone: A much larger clone differs from this one at a single base, so this may be a read error. This sample also contains other DNA sequences that code for the same CDR3. CDR3 in amino acids: CSVTGGTGELFF. The CDR3, as DNA: TGCAGCGTGACAGGGGGCACCGGGGAGCTGTTTTTT. This chain uses TRBV29-1 with TRBJ2-2; 9 nucleotides match TRBD1. The CDR3 is 12 amino acids. V lost 6 bases to trimming and J lost 4 bases; unmatched junction nucleotides: 0. Germline V gene lookup returns CDR1 SQVTM and CDR2 ANQGSEA.